This entry describes one T cell receptor (beta chain). Its antigen target is currently unknown. No base qualities exist here, and no much larger clone lies one base off it. These data originate in a study of patients and donors after allogeneic stem cell transplantation (dated by TCRdb to about 2020). The CDR3, from cysteine to phenylalanine, totals 14 residues. The entry retains the CDR3 DNA only, 42 bases that are in frame from base 1. CDR1 and CDR2, looked up from the germline V gene, are SGDLS and YYNGEE. The junction carries 6 bases between V and J, which are trimmed by 0 bases and 2 bases respectively. To prepare the library, RT-PCR was applied. Sequencer: NextSeq 550. The public reads were run again by TCRdb, first through fastp at Q25 and then through MiXCR, and only productive beta chains were kept. CDR3 protein duplicates are merged, each entry listing the most common genes and DNA. In this sample the table shows 150,000 to 200,000 distinct CDR3 sequences, 24% of which occur a single time. Jointly, the top ten make up roughly 26% of the sample.

Rearrangement joined TRBV9 to TRBJ2-4; the D gene identity is not certain. The specimen sequenced was blood, either unsorted or a sorted T cell fraction (not recorded which). The source is a human donor who was either an allogeneic HSCT recipient or a stem cell or donor lymphocyte infusion donor (not recorded which). It is not recorded whose cells these are; they may come from a transplant donor. This receptor carries the CDR3 CASSVDGTKNIQYF. The DNA sequence is TGTGCCAGCAGCGTAGATGGAACCAAAAACATTCAGTACTTC. The CDR3, completed at both ends by the reference TRBV9 and TRBJ2-4 genes, gives the full variable domain DSGVTQTPKHLITATGQRVTLRCSPRSGDLSVYWYQQSLDQGLQFLIQYYNGEERAKGNILERFSAQQFPDLHSELNLSSLELGDSALYFCASSVDGTKNIQYFGAGTRLSVL.